Listed below are T cell receptor beta chains from one sample, sequenced in a study of T cells in Graves' hyperthyroidism and ophthalmopathy. TCRdb redid the calling of the multiplex PCR reads with MiXCR, one entry per CDR3 protein. The sample has about 610,000 distinct CDR3 sequences, approximately 15% seen once; the top ten hold less than 3.5%. The sequenced sample was blood. The receptors shown here come from a woman in her thirties or forties with Graves' ophthalmopathy. Each CDR3 is given with its conserved first and last residue. A row's size may be missing; if present it is once, few, many or a size class.

>TRBV10-3|TRBJ2-5|many
CAISTSQETQYF
>TRBV18|TRBJ1-1|-
CASSPRSLRTGKVVRTEAFF
>TRBV10-3|TRBJ2-3|-
CAIIDPLAGRTDTQYF
>TRBV5-6|TRBJ2-5|few
CASSGWSGPSQETQYF
>TRBV7-9|TRBJ2-4|few
CASSSGAKNIQYF
>TRBV11-2|TRBJ2-6|many
CASSFRGPTSGGANVLTF
>TRBV10-3|TRBJ2-3|few
CAIRSGGGGTDTQYF
>TRBV30|TRBJ1-2|many
CAWSPGTDRGYTF
>TRBV13|TRBJ2-7|many
CASSLLGASYEQYF
>TRBV3-1|TRBJ2-7|-
CASSPLPGTYEQYF
>TRBV7-3|TRBJ1-6|few
CASSLRSGGESPLHF
>TRBV6-2/TRBV6-3|TRBJ2-5|-
CATERDTQETQYF
>TRBV3-1|TRBJ2-2|few
CASSRLFAANTGELFF
>TRBV12-3/TRBV12-4|TRBJ1-2|many
CASGNRVGYTF
>TRBV18|TRBJ2-1|many
CASSAERTSGKREQFF
>TRBV2|TRBJ2-7|many
CASTQLPGSNEQYF
>TRBV2|TRBJ2-3|many
CASSRTSGGALATDTQYF
>TRBV11-3|TRBJ2-2|-
CASSFISDGELFF
>TRBV28|TRBJ2-7|few
CASIFSGEQYF
>TRBV5-6|TRBJ2-7|-
CASSESSGPYEQYF
>TRBV10-3|TRBJ1-2|few
CAISPGYNYGYTF
>TRBV9|TRBJ2-1|many
CASSVGVGIYNEQFF
>TRBV20-1|TRBJ2-1|many
CSARDRGRGARNEQFF
>TRBV11-2|TRBJ2-1|many
CASSLARTGGGSYNEQFF
>TRBV28|TRBJ2-7|many
CASSYTTGWYEQYF
>TRBV10-3|TRBJ2-2|-
CAISEQPIGLAGDTGELFF
>TRBV5-1|TRBJ2-3|-
CASSPRAGVLDTQYF
>TRBV15|TRBJ1-1|-
CATSRDLGHPLNTEAFF
>TRBV9|TRBJ2-3|many
CASSIRDYPTDTQYF
>TRBV29-1|TRBJ2-7|few
CSVEGIAYEQYF
>TRBV10-3|TRBJ2-1|-
CATRGAAYNEQFF
>TRBV7-9|TRBJ1-1|-
CASSFREWEMRAFF
>TRBV14|TRBJ2-1|-
CASSPLEGSGRWGEQFF
>TRBV2|TRBJ2-5|-
CASRTLGLHQETQYF
>TRBV5-1|TRBJ2-3|many
CASRHPGGGTDTQYF
>TRBV5-1|TRBJ2-7|-
CASSLELEGTGEQYF
>TRBV10-3|TRBJ2-7|-
CAIGGRDEQYF
>TRBV15|TRBJ2-1|many
CATSEKGLAGGFYNEQFF
>TRBV7-9|TRBJ1-3|once
CASSSPQGAGNTIYF
>TRBV2|TRBJ2-4|many
CASRIQGAGLENIQYF
>TRBV29-1|TRBJ1-1|few
CSGKKQGWGTEAFF
>TRBV6-1|TRBJ2-1|-
CASSEAGKYNEQFF
>TRBV5-1|TRBJ2-3|-
CASSYQGGDTQYF
>TRBV19|TRBJ2-3|-
CASSIPAGGVTDTQYF
>TRBV20-1|TRBJ1-4|-
CSARAAIMVEKLFF
>TRBV20-1|TRBJ1-1|many
CSARAPRPNTEAFF
>TRBV20-1|TRBJ2-3|few
CTARGSQFPTDTQYF
>TRBV7-9|TRBJ2-1|few
CASRQGTSGSYNEQFF